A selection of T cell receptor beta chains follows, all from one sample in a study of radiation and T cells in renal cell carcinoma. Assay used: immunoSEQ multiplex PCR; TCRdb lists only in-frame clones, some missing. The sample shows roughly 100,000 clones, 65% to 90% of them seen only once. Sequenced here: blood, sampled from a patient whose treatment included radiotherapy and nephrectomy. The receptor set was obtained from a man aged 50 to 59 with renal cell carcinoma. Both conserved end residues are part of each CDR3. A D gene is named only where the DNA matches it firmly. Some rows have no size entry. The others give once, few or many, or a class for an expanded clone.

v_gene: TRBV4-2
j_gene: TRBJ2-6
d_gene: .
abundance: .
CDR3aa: CARLQSRANVLTF
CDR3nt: TGTGCAAGGTTACAAAGTCGGGCCAACGTCCTGACCTTC

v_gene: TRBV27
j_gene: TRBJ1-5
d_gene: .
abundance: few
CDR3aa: CASSVPWGGNQPQHF
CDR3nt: TGTGCCAGCAGTGTCCCATGGGGGGGCAATCAGCCCCAGCATTTT

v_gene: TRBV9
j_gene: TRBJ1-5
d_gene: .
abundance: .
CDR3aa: CASSVGQNQPQHF
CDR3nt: TGTGCCAGCAGCGTAGGGCAGAATCAGCCCCAGCATTTT

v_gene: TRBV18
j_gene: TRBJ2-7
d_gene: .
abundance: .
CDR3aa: CASSPGQTRVTAYEQYF
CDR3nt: TGTGCCAGCTCACCAGGGCAGACACGGGTTACGGCCTACGAGCAGTACTTC

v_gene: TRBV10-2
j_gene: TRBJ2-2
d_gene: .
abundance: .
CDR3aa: CASSELTTGELFF
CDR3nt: TGCGCCAGCAGTGAACTCACTACGGGGGAGCTGTTTTTT

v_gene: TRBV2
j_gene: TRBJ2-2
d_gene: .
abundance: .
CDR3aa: CASSEQPLLNTGELFF
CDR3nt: TGTGCCAGCAGTGAGCAGCCCCTCCTTAACACCGGGGAGCTGTTTTTT

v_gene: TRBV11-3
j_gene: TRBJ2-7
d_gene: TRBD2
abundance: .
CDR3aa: CASSLESGLGTYEQYF
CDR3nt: TGTGCCAGCAGCTTAGAGTCGGGACTAGGGACCTACGAGCAGTACTTC

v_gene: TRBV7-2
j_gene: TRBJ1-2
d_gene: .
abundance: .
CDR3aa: CASSPRYDGYGYTF
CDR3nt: TGTGCCAGCAGCCCCCGTTATGACGGGTATGGCTACACCTTC

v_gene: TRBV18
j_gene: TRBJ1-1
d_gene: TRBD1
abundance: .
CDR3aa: CASSRQGNTEAFF
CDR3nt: TGTGCCAGCTCACGACAGGGGAACACTGAAGCTTTCTTT

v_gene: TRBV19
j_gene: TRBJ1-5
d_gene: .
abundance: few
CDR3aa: CAPFFSPGGNQPQHF
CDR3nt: TGTGCCCCCTTCTTTTCCCCAGGAGGCAATCAGCCCCAGCATTTT

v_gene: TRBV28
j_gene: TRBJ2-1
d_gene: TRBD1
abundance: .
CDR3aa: CASSLGQGNNNEQFF
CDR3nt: TGTGCCAGCAGTTTAGGACAGGGCAACAACAATGAGCAGTTCTTC

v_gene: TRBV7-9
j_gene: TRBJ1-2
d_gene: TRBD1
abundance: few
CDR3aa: CASSQAYRGSYGYTF
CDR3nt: TGTGCCAGCAGCCAAGCCTACAGGGGATCCTATGGCTACACCTTC

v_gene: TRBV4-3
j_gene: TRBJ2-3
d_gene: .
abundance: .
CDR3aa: CATRSHQGVIVDTQYF
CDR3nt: TGCGCCACCAGAAGCCATCAGGGAGTTATTGTAGATACGCAGTATTTT

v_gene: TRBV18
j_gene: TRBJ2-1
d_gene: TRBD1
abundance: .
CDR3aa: CASSLETGESNEQFF
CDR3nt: TGTGCCAGCTCACTTGAGACAGGGGAATCGAATGAGCAGTTCTTC

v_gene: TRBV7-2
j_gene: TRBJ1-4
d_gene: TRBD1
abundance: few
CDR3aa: CASSGQGGISEKLFF
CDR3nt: TGTGCCAGCAGCGGCCAAGGGGGCATATCTGAAAAACTGTTTTTT

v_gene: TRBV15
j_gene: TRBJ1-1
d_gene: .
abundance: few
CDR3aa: CATSREGDTEAFF
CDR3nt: TGTGCCACCAGCAGAGAAGGAGACACTGAAGCTTTCTTT

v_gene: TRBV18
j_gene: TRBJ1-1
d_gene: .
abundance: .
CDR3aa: CASSPQGSTTEAFF
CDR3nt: TGTGCCAGCTCACCGCAAGGGTCGACCACTGAAGCTTTCTTT

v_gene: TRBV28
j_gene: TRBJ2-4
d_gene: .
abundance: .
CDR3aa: CASSLGGWSTKNIQYF
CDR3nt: TGTGCCAGCAGTCTAGGGGGGTGGAGTACCAAAAACATTCAGTACTTC

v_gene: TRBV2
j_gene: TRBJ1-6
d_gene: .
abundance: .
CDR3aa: CAGLPGDNSPLHF
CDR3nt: TGTGCCGGACTACCCGGGGATAATTCACCCCTCCACTTT

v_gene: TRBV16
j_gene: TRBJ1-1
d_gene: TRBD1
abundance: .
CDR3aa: CASSLAAGGTEAFF
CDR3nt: TGTGCCAGCAGCCTGGCCGCAGGGGGCACTGAAGCTTTCTTT

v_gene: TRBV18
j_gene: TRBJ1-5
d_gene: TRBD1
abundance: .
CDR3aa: CASSPPTGGRNQPQHF
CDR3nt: TGTGCCAGCTCACCACCAACAGGGGGTCGCAATCAGCCCCAGCATTTT

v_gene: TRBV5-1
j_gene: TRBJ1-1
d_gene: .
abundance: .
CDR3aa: CASSLIFGRAATMEAFF
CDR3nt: TGCGCCAGCAGCTTGATCTTTGGCAGGGCCGCAACTATGGAAGCTTTCTTT

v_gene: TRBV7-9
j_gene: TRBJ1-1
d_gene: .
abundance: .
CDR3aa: CASSSLGGGRGTEAFF
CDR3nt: TGTGCCAGCAGCAGCTTAGGCGGGGGGCGAGGCACTGAAGCTTTCTTT

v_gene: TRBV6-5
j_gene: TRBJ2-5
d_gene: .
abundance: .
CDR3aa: CASSYSIDSQETQYF
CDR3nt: TGTGCCAGCAGTTACTCGATTGACAGCCAAGAGACCCAGTACTTC

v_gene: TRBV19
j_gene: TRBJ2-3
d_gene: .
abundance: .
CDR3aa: CATRRDSFADTQYF
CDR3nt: TGTGCCACTCGAAGGGACTCATTCGCAGATACGCAGTATTTT

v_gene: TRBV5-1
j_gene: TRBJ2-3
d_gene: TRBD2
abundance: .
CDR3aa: CASSPGLAGAGDTQYF
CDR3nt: TGCGCCAGCAGCCCGGGACTAGCGGGAGCGGGAGATACGCAGTATTTT

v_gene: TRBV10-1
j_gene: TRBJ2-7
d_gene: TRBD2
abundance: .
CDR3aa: CASSAVAGGSYEQYF
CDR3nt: TGCGCCAGCAGTGCCGTAGCGGGGGGCTCCTACGAGCAGTACTTC

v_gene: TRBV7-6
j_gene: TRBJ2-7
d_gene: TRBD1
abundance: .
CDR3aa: CASSLWTGGPYEQYF
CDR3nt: TGTGCCAGCAGCTTATGGACAGGGGGGCCCTACGAGCAGTACTTC

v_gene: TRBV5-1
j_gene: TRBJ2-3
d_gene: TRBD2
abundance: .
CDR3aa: CASSRTSGVGTDTQYF
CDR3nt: TGCGCCAGCAGCCGGACTAGCGGGGTGGGCACAGATACGCAGTATTTT

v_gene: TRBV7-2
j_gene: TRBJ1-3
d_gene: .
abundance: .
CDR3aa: CASSLTGTAGNTIYF
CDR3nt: TGTGCCAGCAGCTTAACGGGTACTGCTGGAAACACCATATATTTT

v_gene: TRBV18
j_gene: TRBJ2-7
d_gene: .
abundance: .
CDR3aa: CASSPQGREQYF
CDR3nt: TGTGCCAGCTCACCACAGGGGCGCGAGCAGTACTTC

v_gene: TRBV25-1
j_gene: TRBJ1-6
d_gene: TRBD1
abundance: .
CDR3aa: CASSAEGTAGSPLHF
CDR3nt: TGTGCCAGCAGTGCGGAGGGGACAGCTGGTTCACCCCTCCACTTT

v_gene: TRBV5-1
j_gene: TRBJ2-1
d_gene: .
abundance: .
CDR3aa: CASSIQDINEQFF
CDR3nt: TGCGCCAGCAGCATACAGGACATCAATGAGCAGTTCTTC

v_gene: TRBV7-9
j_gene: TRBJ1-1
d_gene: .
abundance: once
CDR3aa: CASSLGAANTEAFF
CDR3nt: TGTGCCAGCAGCCTCGGGGCGGCGAACACTGAAGCTTTCTTT

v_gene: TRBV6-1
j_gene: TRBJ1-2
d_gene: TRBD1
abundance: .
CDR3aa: CASRVEEGQYYGYTF
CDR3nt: TGTGCCAGCAGGGTAGAAGAGGGACAGTACTATGGCTACACCTTC

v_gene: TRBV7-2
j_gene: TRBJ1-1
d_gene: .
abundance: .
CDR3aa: CASSPSDPYTEAFF
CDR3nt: TGTGCCAGCAGCCCGTCAGATCCATACACTGAAGCTTTCTTT

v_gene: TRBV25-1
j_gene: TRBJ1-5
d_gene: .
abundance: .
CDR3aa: CASSVVRDHRPQHF
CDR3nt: TGTGCCAGCAGTGTAGTCCGCGATCATCGGCCCCAGCATTTT

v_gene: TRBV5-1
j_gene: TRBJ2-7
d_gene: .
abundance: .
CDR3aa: CASSSRDTSGEQYF
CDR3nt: TGCGCCAGCAGCTCCCGGGACACCAGTGGGGAGCAGTACTTC

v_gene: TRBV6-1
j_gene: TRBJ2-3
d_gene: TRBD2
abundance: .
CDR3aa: CASSEEGLAEIQVDTQYF
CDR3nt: TGTGCCAGCAGTGAAGAAGGGCTAGCGGAGATCCAAGTAGATACGCAGTATTTT

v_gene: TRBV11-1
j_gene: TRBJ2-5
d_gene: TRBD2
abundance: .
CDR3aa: CASSFSGLAEQETQYF
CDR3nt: TGTGCCAGCAGCTTTTCGGGACTAGCGGAACAAGAGACCCAGTACTTC

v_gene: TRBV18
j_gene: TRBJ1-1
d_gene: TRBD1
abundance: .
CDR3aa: CASSRGQLNTEAFF
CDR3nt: TGTGCCAGCTCACGGGGACAGTTAAACACTGAAGCTTTCTTT

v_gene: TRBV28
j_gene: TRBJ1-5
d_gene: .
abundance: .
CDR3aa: CASSFRQAEHF
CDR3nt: TGTGCCAGCAGTTTTCGACAGGCCGAGCATTTT

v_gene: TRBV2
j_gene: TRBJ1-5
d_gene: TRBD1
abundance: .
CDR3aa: CASRRGTGTPNNQPQHF
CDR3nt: TGTGCCAGCAGACGAGGGACAGGAACTCCGAACAATCAGCCCCAGCATTTT

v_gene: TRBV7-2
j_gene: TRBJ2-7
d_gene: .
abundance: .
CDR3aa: CASSLGRDTYEQYF
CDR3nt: TGTGCCAGCAGCTTAGGGCGGGATACCTACGAGCAGTACTTC

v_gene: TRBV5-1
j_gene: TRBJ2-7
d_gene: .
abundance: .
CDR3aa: CASSVDFYEQYF
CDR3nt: TGCGCCAGCAGCGTGGACTTCTACGAGCAGTACTTC

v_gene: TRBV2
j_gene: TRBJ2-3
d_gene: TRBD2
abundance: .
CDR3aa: CASGGGSRTDTQYF
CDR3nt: TGTGCCAGCGGGGGGGGTAGCCGCACAGATACGCAGTATTTT

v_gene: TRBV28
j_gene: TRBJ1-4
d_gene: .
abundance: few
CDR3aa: CASIYSQGRPAGKLFF
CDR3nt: TGTGCCAGCATTTACAGTCAGGGGCGACCTGCAGGAAAACTGTTTTTT

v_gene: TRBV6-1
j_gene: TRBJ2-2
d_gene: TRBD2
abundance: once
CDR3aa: CASIRLAGGSGELFF
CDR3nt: TGTGCCAGCATTCGACTAGCGGGAGGGAGCGGGGAGCTGTTTTTT